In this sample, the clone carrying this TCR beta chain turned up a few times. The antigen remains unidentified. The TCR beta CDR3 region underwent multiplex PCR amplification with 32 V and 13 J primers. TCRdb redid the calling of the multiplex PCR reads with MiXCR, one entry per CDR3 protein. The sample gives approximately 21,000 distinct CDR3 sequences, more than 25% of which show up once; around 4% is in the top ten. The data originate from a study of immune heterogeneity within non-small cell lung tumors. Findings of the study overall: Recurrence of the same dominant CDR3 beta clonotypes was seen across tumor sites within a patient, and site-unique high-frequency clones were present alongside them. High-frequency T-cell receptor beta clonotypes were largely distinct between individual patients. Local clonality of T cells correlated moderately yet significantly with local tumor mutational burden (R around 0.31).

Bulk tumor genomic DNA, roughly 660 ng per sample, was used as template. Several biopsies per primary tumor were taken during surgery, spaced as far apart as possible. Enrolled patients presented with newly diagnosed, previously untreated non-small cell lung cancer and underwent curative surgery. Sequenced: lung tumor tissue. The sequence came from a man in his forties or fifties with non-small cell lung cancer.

For the CDR3, the DNA is TGTGCCAGCAGTTACCCTCTAGCGGGAGTTAGCACCGGGGAGCTGTTTTTT. It encodes CASSYPLAGVSTGELFF. The chain employs TRBV6-5 and TRBJ2-2; 10 bases fit TRBD2. The junction had 7 bases not matched to a gene; V was cut back by 2 bases and J by 4 bases. This CDR3 has 17 residues. The germline V gene encodes CDR1 MNHEY and CDR2 SVGAGI.